The 23 T cell receptor beta chains presented below share a single source sample, sequenced in a study of shared clonotypes between healthy human individuals. The protocol was immunoSEQ multiplex PCR, while the TCRdb copy is restricted to in-frame clones and leaves out a portion. This sample has 2 million to 2.5 million clones, with approximately 96% found just once. The sequenced material came from naive CD4+ T cells sorted from blood. Subset defined: CD45RA+ positively selected. The receptors originated from a man between 18 and 29 years old in good health.

The V and J genes are TRBV30 and TRBJ1-2; TRBD1 agrees at 7 bases. CDR1 is GTSNPN and CDR2 is SVGIG in the germline V gene (reference sequence). This CDR3 contains 14 residues. V shed 4 bases, J shed 4 bases, and the junction held 9 bases outside the gene matches. This chain's CDR3 is CAWTKGALIYGYTF. The DNA of the CDR3 is TGTGCCTGGACGAAGGGGGCCTTAATCTATGGCTACACCTTC.

The chain couples TRBV6-6 to TRBJ2-7; no definite D call. The V gene's germline CDR1 is MNHNY and CDR2 SVGAGI (reference sequence). V gave up 2 bases and J gave up 2 bases, with 13 bases separating them. The CDR3 length is 15 residues. CDR3 in amino acids: CASSYPQAQTYEQYF. Here the CDR3 DNA reads TGTGCCAGCAGTTACCCGCAGGCGCAGACCTACGAGCAGTACTTC.

Points on this clone: Distinct nucleotide sequences in the sample also encode this CDR3. The rearrangement uses TRBV6-5 and TRBJ2-2, with D uncertain. The V gene lost 2 bases and the J gene lost 5 bases, with 6 bases spanning the gap. Per the germline V gene, CDR1 is MNHEY and CDR2 is SVGAGI. CDR3 length: 13 amino acids. This chain's CDR3 is CASSYGVTGELFF. The CDR3, as DNA: TGTGCCAGCAGTTACGGGGTTACCGGGGAGCTGTTTTTT.

The V and J genes are TRBV27 and TRBJ2-3; 10 bases map to TRBD2. The germline V gene encodes CDR1 MNHEY and CDR2 SMNVEV (reference sequence). With V trimmed by 6 bases and J by 1 base, 1 base remained unmatched. The CDR3 totals 14 residues. The CDR3 bases are TGTGCCAGCAGGGGGACTAGCGGCACAGATACGCAGTATTTT. Its translation is CASRGTSGTDTQYF.

V usage is TRBV6-1 and J usage is TRBJ2-3; 9 nucleotides match TRBD1. The CDR3 runs 15 residues. V shed 4 bases, J shed 4 bases, and the junction held 6 bases outside the gene matches. CDR1 and CDR2 from the germline V gene are MNHNS and SASEGT. The CDR3 nucleotides are TGTGCCAGCAGTGTACAGGGGGCGGGAGCAGATACGCAGTATTTT. It specifies CASSVQGAGADTQYF.

The CDR3 is CASSLSGRGYEQYF. The CDR3 DNA follows: TGTGCCAGCAGCTTGAGTGGGAGAGGCTACGAGCAGTACTTC. The chain employs TRBV5-5 and TRBJ2-7, with D perhaps TRBD2 (5 bases). Germline-derived CDR1 and CDR2 are SGHKS and YYEKEE (reference sequence). This CDR3 region has 14 residues. V was trimmed by 1 base and J by 3 bases, leaving 11 bases between them.

Here the CDR3 DNA reads TGTGCCAGCTCACCGAGGACTAGCGTGGGTACAGATACGCAGTATTTT. Protein: CASSPRTSVGTDTQYF. The V call is TRBV18, the J call TRBJ2-3, with 9 bases fitting TRBD2. The V segment lost 3 bases and the J segment 3 bases; nucleotides outside the gene matches: 7. Germline loops: CDR1 KGHSH, CDR2 LQKENI. The CDR3 is 16 amino acids.

This chain's CDR3 is CASSQTQMGGTQYF. CDR3 in DNA: TGTGCCAGCAGCCAGACCCAAATGGGCGGGACCCAGTACTTC. The chain uses TRBV14 and TRBJ2-5, with D hard to call. V was clipped by 3 bases and J by 7 bases, with 15 bases between them. Germline values: CDR1 SGHDN, CDR2 FVKESK. The CDR3 runs 14 residues.

The chain employs TRBV6-5 and TRBJ1-2; D gene uncertain. Germline V gene data show CDR1 as MNHEY and CDR2 as SVGAGI. This CDR3 has 14 residues. V lost 0 bases and J lost 4, with 9 bases in between. CDR3 in DNA: TGTGCCAGCAGTTACTCGGAAGGGTTCTATGGCTACACCTTC. Translating it yields CASSYSEGFYGYTF.

Concerning this clone: The junction differs from germline at one of its ends, possibly a read error. V and J are TRBV27 and TRBJ2-1; 14 bases are shared with TRBD2. Looked up from germline, CDR1 is MNHEY and CDR2 is SMNVEV (reference sequence). CDR3 length equals 15 residues. Here the CDR3 DNA reads TGTGCCAGCAGTCGGACTAGCGGGGGGTACATTGAGCAGTTCTTC. This encodes CASSRTSGGYIEQFF.

The V and J genes are TRBV5-5 and TRBJ1-4; D ambiguous. V lost 1 base, J lost 5 bases, and 12 bases lay in between. From germline, CDR1 is SGHKS and CDR2 YYEKEE (reference sequence). The CDR3 spans 15 residues. CDR3 amino acids: CASSLWTGKNEKLFF. The CDR3 nucleotides read TGTGCCAGCAGCTTGTGGACGGGAAAGAATGAAAAACTGTTTTTT.

A remark on this clone: Other DNA sequences in this sample translate to the same CDR3. The chain employs TRBV9 and TRBJ1-1, with D possibly TRBD1 on 6 matching bases. Germline CDR1 and CDR2: SGDLS and YYNGEE. The CDR3 extends over 13 amino acids. Trimming cost V 4 bases and J 4 bases, with 11 bases left between them. The CDR3 spells CASSPGTSTEAFF. DNA of the CDR3: TGTGCCAGCAGCCCCGGGACAAGCACTGAAGCTTTCTTT.

This chain links TRBV2 with TRBJ2-7; a possible D gene is TRBD1 (6 bases). V lost 7 bases and J 0 bases, leaving 10 bases between the germline ends. Germline values: CDR1 SNHLY, CDR2 FYNNEI. This CDR3 comprises 13 residues. For the CDR3, the DNA is TGTGCCAGCAATGTCAGGGGCTCCTACGAGCAGTACTTC. Amino acids: CASNVRGSYEQYF. The full variable domain, completed using reference TRBV2 and TRBJ2-7, is EPEVTQTPSHQVTQMGQEVILRCVPISNHLYFYWYRQILGQKVEFLVSFYNNEISEKSEIFDDQFSVERPDGSNFTLKIRSTKLEDSAMYFCASNVRGSYEQYFGPGTRLTVT.

The rearrangement links TRBV6-1 to TRBJ2-7, with a possible D match to TRBD2 (6 bases). The CDR3 is made up of 16 amino acids. Germline-derived CDR1 and CDR2 are MNHNS and SASEGT. V lost 4 bases and J lost 4, with 20 bases in between. CDR3: CASSGNSGAGLYEQYF. Here the CDR3 DNA reads TGTGCCAGCAGTGGAAATAGCGGAGCGGGCCTATACGAGCAGTACTTC.

To note about this clone: Within the sample, other DNA sequences also encode this same CDR3. The rearrangement uses TRBV15 and TRBJ1-4; unclear D gene. Germline CDR1 reads LNHNV; CDR2 reads YYDKDF (reference sequence). Trimming shortened V by 0 bases and J by 8 bases, and 7 bases separated the two germline ends. CDR3 length: 13 residues. This CDR3 reads CATSRDLGEKLFF. The CDR3 bases are TGTGCCACCAGCAGAGATCTGGGGGAAAAACTGTTTTTT. The entire variable domain, with the rest obtained from reference TRBV15 and TRBJ1-4, is as follows: DAMVIQNPRYQVTQFGKPVTLSCSQTLNHNVMYWYQQKSSQAPKLLFHYYDKDFNNEADTPDNFQSRRPNTSFCFLDIRSPGLGDTAMYLCATSRDLGEKLFFGSGTQLSVL.

This clone appeared once. Other nucleotide sequences in the sample specify the same CDR3. The rearrangement joins TRBV5-1 to TRBJ2-1; 11 bases align to TRBD2. With 0 bases clipped from V and 4 bases from J, the junction kept 0 bases outside the gene matches. This CDR3 comprises 15 residues. The germline V gene has CDR1 SGHRS and CDR2 YFSETQ. CDR3 loop: CASSLGLAGYNEQFF. CDR3 in DNA: TGCGCCAGCAGCTTGGGACTAGCGGGATACAATGAGCAGTTCTTC.

This chain joins TRBV30 and TRBJ1-4; D remains unclear. V was cut by 2 bases and J by 7 bases, with 14 bases left in between. The germline V gene encodes CDR1 GTSNPN and CDR2 SVGIG (reference sequence). CDR3 length: 14 amino acids. This CDR3 reads CAWSHRDRGEKLFF. In DNA, the CDR3 is TGTGCCTGGAGTCACAGAGATCGGGGTGAAAAACTGTTTTTT.

The gene calls are TRBV4-2 and TRBJ2-7; a weak D match, TRBD1 (5 bases). CDR1 LGHNA and CDR2 YNFKEQ come from the germline V gene. The CDR3 is 15 amino acids. V shed 0 bases and J shed 1 base, with 10 bases lying between them. CDR3 in amino acids: CASSQESPGSYEQYF. CDR3 in DNA: TGTGCCAGCAGCCAAGAATCCCCAGGGTCCTACGAGCAGTACTTC.

This chain connects TRBV30 to TRBJ1-6; 9 positions match TRBD1. Germline CDR1 is GTSNPN and CDR2 is SVGIG (reference sequence). V shed 4 bases and J 10 bases; nucleotides not matched to a gene: 8. The CDR3 loop spans 14 amino acids. Here the CDR3 reads CAWKETGGISPLHF. The CDR3 DNA reads as TGTGCCTGGAAGGAGACAGGGGGTATATCACCCCTCCACTTT.

The V call is TRBV18, the J call TRBJ2-1; no definite D call. Germline V lookup: CDR1 KGHSH, CDR2 LQKENI. Trimming removed 0 bases at V and 8 bases at J, with 11 bases between. This CDR3 is built from 14 residues. CDR3 protein: CASSPPSLRDEQFF. The CDR3 DNA sequence: TGTGCCAGCTCACCACCTTCCTTACGGGATGAGCAGTTCTTC.

The chain links TRBV11-2 to TRBJ1-5; 7 bases match TRBD1. V gave up 5 bases and J gave up 6 bases; unmatched junction bases: 10. The CDR3 runs 15 residues. Germline V CDR1 and CDR2: SGHAT, FQNNGV. The CDR3 spells CASSPLTGKGQPQHF. The CDR3 DNA reads as TGTGCCAGCAGCCCCCTGACAGGGAAGGGTCAGCCCCAGCATTTT. Full variable domain (remainder filled in from reference TRBV11-2 and TRBJ1-5): EAGVAQSPRYKIIEKRQSVAFWCNPISGHATLYWYQQILGQGPKLLIQFQNNGVVDDSQLPKDRFSAERLKGVDSTLKIQPAKLEDSAVYLCASSPLTGKGQPQHFGDGTRLSIL.

This chain's CDR3 is CASSPTGGNAEAFF. CDR3 coding DNA: TGTGCCAGCAGCCCGACAGGGGGAAATGCTGAAGCTTTCTTT. J is TRBJ1-1 and V is TRBV28; 9 nucleotides align to TRBD1. From germline, CDR1 is MDHEN and CDR2 SYDVKM. The ends lost 6 bases at V and 6 bases at J; junction bases unmatched: 8. This CDR3 spans 14 amino acids.

This clone came up a few times. Other DNA sequences from this sample encode an identical CDR3 as well. This chain connects TRBV10-3 to TRBJ2-3; D is unclear. Germline loops: CDR1 ENHRY, CDR2 SYGVKD. The CDR3 extends over 11 amino acids. Trimming took 0 bases from V and 6 from J, leaving 1 base between them. CDR3 residues: CAISESDTQYF. The CDR3, as DNA: TGTGCCATCAGTGAGTCGGATACGCAGTATTTT.